The sequence of this T cell receptor (beta chain) was determined in a study of T cell responses to AZD1222 COVID-19 vaccine. Study findings and constraints: Most donors were white British, females outnumbered males, and clonal diversity was possibly underestimated.

In regard to this clone: Its antigen is not identified.

Second-dose groups at about 4 or about 12 weeks were pooled. V shed 6 bases and J shed 1 base, with 15 bases lying between them. The germline V gene has CDR1 SNHLY and CDR2 FYNNEI. The CDR3 is 15 residues long. Profiled with immunoSEQ multiplex PCR; TCRdb holds only in-frame clones, not every one. This sample has approximately 200,000 clones, with 80% to 95% found just once. The sample here was peripheral blood, taken 28 days after the second AZD1222 dose. This chain connects TRBV2 to TRBJ1-2; D may be TRBD1 (5 bases). This clonotype originated in an adult who received the AZD1222 COVID-19 vaccine. CDR3 sequence: CASRGRGNLNYGYTF. CDR3 in DNA: TGTGCCAGCAGGGGCCGGGGGAATCTTAACTATGGCTACACCTTC.